The 21 T cell receptor beta chains below all came from one sample that was sequenced in a study of cytomegalovirus exposure and HLA in healthy donors. Clones were sequenced by immunoSEQ multiplex PCR, and TCRdb holds only the in-frame ones, with some missing. The sample has roughly 95,000 clones, about 85% seen once. Sequenced input: PBMCs. Receptors originate from a man younger than 35 in good health and CMV-seropositive.

This clone was recorded once. J is TRBJ1-2 and V is TRBV28; 7 bases are a match to TRBD1. V shed 4 bases, J shed 7 bases, and the junction held 9 bases outside the gene matches. The germline CDR1 and CDR2 sequences are MDHEN and SYDVKM. The CDR3 runs 14 residues. For the CDR3, the DNA is TGTGCCAGCAGTTCCGGGACAGTTTTGCGTGGCTACACCTTC. Its protein is CASSSGTVLRGYTF.

The chain uses TRBV28 and TRBJ1-2; 9 nucleotides line up with TRBD1. The V and J ends lost 5 bases and 6 bases, in that order; junction bases with no gene match: 10. The V gene's germline CDR1 is MDHEN and CDR2 SYDVKM. This CDR3 contains 15 residues. DNA for the CDR3: TGTGCCAGCAGTCCATGGGACAGGGCGTCCGATGGCTACACCTTC. Translation gives CASSPWDRASDGYTF.

This clone was recorded once. The V call is TRBV27, the J call TRBJ2-1; 11 bases fit TRBD1. The V gene end was trimmed by 6 bases and the J gene end by 6 bases; junction bases not matched to a gene: 1. CDR3 length equals 13 residues. The germline CDR1 and CDR2 sequences are MNHEY and SMNVEV (reference sequence). CDR3 region: CASSGQGANEQFF. The CDR3 nucleotides are TGTGCCAGCAGCGGACAGGGGGCCAATGAGCAGTTCTTC.

This chain uses TRBV18 with TRBJ1-1; 9 bases align to TRBD1. The ends lost 4 bases at V and 1 base at J; junction bases unmatched: 16. Germline CDR1 and CDR2: KGHSH and LQKENI. CDR3 length: 19 amino acids. The CDR3 loop reads CASSRSPPGQGASNTEAFF. CDR3 nucleotides: TGTGCCAGCTCACGATCTCCCCCGGGACAGGGAGCTTCGAACACTGAAGCTTTCTTT.

This chain links TRBV4-1 with TRBJ2-7; D is possibly TRBD2 (6 bases). The CDR3 is 16 amino acids. Trimming took 1 base from V and 2 from J, leaving 15 bases between them. Per germline, CDR1 MGHRA and CDR2 YSYEKL. The CDR3 spells CASSQASVGTAYEQYF. The CDR3 bases are TGCGCCAGCAGCCAAGCCTCTGTGGGGACTGCCTACGAGCAGTACTTC.

CDR3 in amino acids: CSARLAGNTDTQYF. DNA of the CDR3: TGCAGCGCCAGACTAGCGGGAAACACAGATACGCAGTATTTT. The gene calls are TRBV29-1 and TRBJ2-3, with 11 bases that match TRBD2. Germline V CDR1 and CDR2: SQVTM, ANQGSEA. The CDR3 has 14 amino acids. The J segment lost 2 bases and the V segment lost 7 bases, leaving 5 bases of the junction unmatched.

This clone appeared a few times. The chain links TRBV11-3 to TRBJ2-7, with TRBD2 identical over 7 bases. The V and J ends lost 5 bases and 0 bases, in that order; junction bases with no gene match: 4. Germline V gene sequence: CDR1 SGHNT, CDR2 YENEEA. This CDR3 has 14 residues. CDR3 in amino acids: CASSEGLLSYEQYV. CDR3 in DNA: TGTGCCAGCAGCGAGGGACTACTCTCCTACGAGCAGTACGTC.

V gene TRBV9 combines with J gene TRBJ2-3; the D gene is possibly TRBD1 (7 bases). This CDR3 spans 14 amino acids. The V gene's germline CDR1 is SGDLS and CDR2 YYNGEE. V lost 1 base to trimming and J lost 4 bases, with 10 bases between them. The CDR3 coding sequence is TGTGCCAGCAGCGTACAGGGGGGCCCAGATACGCAGTATTTT. Protein: CASSVQGGPDTQYF.

V usage is TRBV30 and J usage is TRBJ1-4; 9 bases are shared with TRBD1. CDR1 and CDR2 from the germline V gene are GTSNPN and SVGIG (reference sequence). This CDR3 is built from 14 residues. V was pared by 2 bases and J by 6 bases, with 4 bases of the junction left unmatched. CDR3: CAWSPGTGYEKLFF. CDR3 nucleotide sequence: TGTGCCTGGAGTCCCGGGACAGGGTATGAAAAACTGTTTTTT.

The V and J genes are TRBV28 and TRBJ1-2, with 9 positions matching TRBD1. This CDR3 region has 14 residues. From germline, CDR1 is MDHEN and CDR2 SYDVKM. V shed 7 bases and J 4 bases; nucleotides not matched to a gene: 7. The CDR3 is CASTWDRVPYGYTF. The CDR3 bases are TGTGCCAGCACCTGGGACAGGGTTCCCTATGGCTACACCTTC.

The V gene is TRBV5-4, the J gene TRBJ2-1, with 10 bases fitting TRBD2. There are 17 residues in the CDR3. Germline CDR1 is SGHNT and CDR2 is YYREEE (reference sequence). After removal of 2 bases from V and 6 bases from J, the junction contained 11 bases not matched to a gene. The CDR3 DNA reads as TGTGCCAGCAGCTTACCAACCGGGACTAGCGCGCCCAATGAGCAGTTCTTC. It codes for CASSLPTGTSAPNEQFF.

The chain links TRBV29-1 to TRBJ1-1, with D maybe TRBD1 (5 bases). V dropped 1 base and J dropped 3 bases, with 9 bases sitting between them. This CDR3 has 13 residues. Germline V gene sequence: CDR1 SQVTM, CDR2 ANQGSEA. The CDR3 region has the DNA TGCAGCGTTGAAGTGGGGGGATACACTGAAGCTTTCTTT. This translates into CSVEVGGYTEAFF.

The chain has TRBV27 and TRBJ2-7; the match to TRBD1 covers 9 bases. V dropped 4 bases and J dropped 3; count of bases not matched to a gene: 7. This CDR3 contains 15 residues. From germline, CDR1 is MNHEY and CDR2 SMNVEV (reference sequence). The CDR3 is CASSSLDRGFYEQYF. The CDR3 nucleotides are TGTGCCAGCAGTTCACTGGACAGGGGTTTCTACGAGCAGTACTTC.

CDR3 coding DNA: TGTGCCAGCAGCTTATGGGGCAGTGTGGAGACCCAGTACTTC. Its translation: CASSLWGSVETQYF. The chain recombines TRBV6-6 with TRBJ2-5, with D perhaps matching TRBD1 (5 bases). CDR3 length: 14 amino acids. Trimming removed 6 bases at V and 5 bases at J, with 16 bases between. The germline V gene encodes CDR1 MNHNY and CDR2 SVGAGI (reference sequence).

This clone was seen a handful of times. The chain couples TRBV19 to TRBJ2-3; 7 bases line up with TRBD2. With 5 bases clipped from V and 4 bases from J, the junction kept 15 bases outside the gene matches. The CDR3 has 17 amino acids. Germline loops: CDR1 LNHDA, CDR2 SQIVND (reference sequence). The CDR3 nucleotides read TGTGCCAGTAGTCCACTCTTAGCGGGCTATAGCGCAGATACGCAGTATTTT. Translation: CASSPLLAGYSADTQYF.

The J gene is TRBJ2-7, the V gene TRBV4-1; 7 nucleotides agree with TRBD1. Trimming at V came to 3 bases and at J to 2 bases, leaving 4 bases not matched to a gene. Germline CDR1 and CDR2: MGHRA and YSYEKL. The CDR3 has 14 residues. CDR3 sequence: CASSQNRGAYEQYF. The CDR3 region has the DNA TGCGCCAGCAGCCAGAACAGGGGAGCCTACGAGCAGTACTTC.

The chain uses TRBV19 and TRBJ2-1; D may be TRBD2 (6 bases). The CDR3 has 16 amino acids. Trimming removed 4 bases from V and 2 bases from J, with 15 bases in between. Germline-derived CDR1 and CDR2 are LNHDA and SQIVND (reference sequence). For the CDR3, the DNA is TGTGCCAGTAGTAAAGGACTATCCTCGACCTACAATGAGCAGTTCTTC. Its protein is CASSKGLSSTYNEQFF.

The V and J genes are TRBV5-6 and TRBJ2-2; no clear D. From germline, CDR1 is SGHDT and CDR2 YYEEEE. The CDR3 length is 16 residues. V lost 1 base and J lost 2, with 12 bases in between. This CDR3 reads CASSLRRQANTGELFF. CDR3 nucleotide sequence: TGTGCCAGCAGCTTGCGTCGGCAGGCTAACACCGGGGAGCTGTTTTTT.

The chain recombines TRBV6-5 with TRBJ2-7; 9 nucleotides align to TRBD2. The CDR3 is made up of 14 amino acids. V lost 10 bases, J lost 6 bases, and 13 bases stayed unmatched. Germline V gives CDR1 MNHEY, CDR2 SVGAGI. For the CDR3, the DNA is TGTGCCAAAAAAACGACTAGCGGCCTATTCGAGCAGTACGTC. Its translation is CAKKTTSGLFEQYV.

The chain has TRBV6-5 and TRBJ1-1; 9 bases map to TRBD1. Germline V gives CDR1 MNHEY, CDR2 SVGAGI. CDR3 length: 15 amino acids. The trim removed 6 bases at V and 4 bases at J, leaving 9 bases unmatched. The CDR3: CASSTTQGAGTEAFF. The CDR3 nucleotides read TGTGCCAGCAGCACTACACAGGGGGCTGGCACTGAAGCTTTCTTT.

This chain connects TRBV28 to TRBJ2-1; TRBD2 matches 13 bases. CDR3 length: 19 amino acids. CDR1 is MDHEN and CDR2 is SYDVKM in the germline V gene. The ends lost 7 bases at V and 0 bases at J; junction bases unmatched: 12. The CDR3 DNA reads TGTGCCAGCAAACCTTCCGGGACTAGCGGGACCTACTCCTACAATGAGCAGTTCTTC. This translates into CASKPSGTSGTYSYNEQFF. Full variable domain (remainder filled in from reference TRBV28 and TRBJ2-1): DVKVTQSSRYLVKRTGEKVFLECVQDMDHENMFWYRQDPGLGLRLIYFSYDVKMKEKGDIPEGYSVSREKKERFSLILESASTNQTSMYLCASKPSGTSGTYSYNEQFFGPGTRLTVL.